The clone carrying this T cell receptor (beta chain) was recorded at least ten times. As yet, its antigen is unknown. This record belongs to a study of Graves' ophthalmopathy and Graves' hyperthyroidism. Fresh peripheral blood (approximately 9.2 ml) yielded the PBMCs. Study-level findings and limits: Discrimination between ophthalmopathy and stable hyperthyroidism by a 13-signature model showed nearly 90% sensitivity and roughly 80% specificity.

From RNA, the CDR3 regions of TCR beta chains were amplified and sequenced. The first-round RT-PCR employed HTBI primers together with the Qiagen OneStep RT-PCR kit. A multiplex PCR was then performed as the second round. TCRdb itself ran the multiplex PCR reads through MiXCR, one entry per CDR3 protein. Seen here are about 380,000 distinct CDR3 sequences, 15% observed once, and the top ten hold about 7%. V shed 4 bases and J 11 bases; nucleotides not matched to a gene: 7. The CDR3 is 12 amino acids. The V gene's germline CDR1 is MNHEY and CDR2 SMNVEV (reference sequence). The sequenced material came from peripheral blood. The J gene is TRBJ1-1, the V gene TRBV27; 7 bases map to TRBD1. The sequence was obtained from a woman between 18 and 29 years old with stable Graves' hyperthyroidism. The CDR3 protein is CASSSGGRGAFF. The CDR3 bases are TGTGCCAGCAGTTCCGGGGGCAGGGGGGCTTTCTTT.